A selection of T cell receptor beta chains follows, all from one sample in a study of blood T cell repertoires in COVID-19. The assay was immunoSEQ multiplex PCR, and TCRdb's table has in-frame clones only and misses some. The table has 230,000 or so clones, about 80% seen once. The sequenced sample was PBMCs or T cells enriched from blood (not recorded which). The receptors derive from a man aged 45-65 years who had recovered from COVID-19. Each CDR3 is given with its conserved first and last residue.

TRBJ2-7 TRBV27 CASSFQYATGQYF
TRBJ2-3 TRBV13 CASSLAGQRTDTQYF
TRBJ2-7 TRBV11-2 CASSLGRVIAYEQYF
TRBJ1-2 TRBV7-9 CASTPTPTDYGYTF
TRBJ1-1 TRBV7-9 CASSPGQATEAFF
TRBJ1-3 TRBV5-1 CASRDRGSSGNTIYF
TRBJ1-2 TRBV4-2 CASSQNLQGLSNYGYTF
TRBJ1-6 TRBV5-1 CASSLGWDRKSPLHF
TRBJ2-1 TRBV7-9 CASSLAAGGPNEQFF
TRBJ2-3 TRBV3-1/TRBV3-2 CASSQGGPGLPDTQYF
TRBJ2-5 TRBV7-2 CASSIHSAGEQETQYF
TRBJ1-5 TRBV3-1/TRBV3-2 CAIPRAWQGSYSNQPQHF
TRBJ1-2 TRBV15 CARLSGRGRFYGYTF
TRBJ2-4 TRBV5-1 CASSVDRGDIQYF
TRBJ2-1 TRBV21-1 CASSKVAPPGLAGGPSYNEQFF
TRBJ1-6 TRBV19 CASSNTPRGNSPLHF
TRBJ1-6 TRBV4-1 CASSQGLRWASPLHF
TRBJ2-3 TRBV6-2/TRBV6-3 CASSPSGRPTDTQYF
TRBJ2-3 TRBV5-8 CASRGRGATDTQYF
TRBJ2-1 TRBV10-3 CAIRSSGLAGINEQFF
TRBJ1-3 TRBV9 CASSEYRGRRNTIYF
TRBJ1-2 TRBV19 CASSIGRTRGGSGPWDPNYGYTF
TRBJ2-7 TRBV25-1 CASSVHRGGSSYEQYF
TRBJ1-6 TRBV9 CASSVGENSPLHF